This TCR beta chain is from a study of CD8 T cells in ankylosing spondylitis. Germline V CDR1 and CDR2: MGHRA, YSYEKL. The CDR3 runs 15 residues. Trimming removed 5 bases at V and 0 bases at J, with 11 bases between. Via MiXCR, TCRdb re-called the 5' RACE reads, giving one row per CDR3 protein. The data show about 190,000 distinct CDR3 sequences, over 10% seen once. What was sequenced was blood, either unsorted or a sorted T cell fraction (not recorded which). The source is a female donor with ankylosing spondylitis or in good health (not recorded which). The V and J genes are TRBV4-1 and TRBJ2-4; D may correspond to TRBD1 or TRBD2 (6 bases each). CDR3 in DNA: TGCGCCAGCAGCAAGGGGGGCTTAGCCAAAAACATTCAGTACTTC. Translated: CASSKGGLAKNIQYF.